This T cell receptor beta chain came from a study of blood T cell repertoires in COVID-19. At the level of the study: Samples taken during acute and convalescent COVID-19 were collected in the United States, Italy and Spain. T cells, B-cell-depleted T cells, or PBMCs provided the cDNA or gDNA that served as material.

In the original processing: Nucleated cell number was recorded as an estimate derived from reference gene primer amplification. Sequenced by immunoSEQ multiplex PCR; TCRdb stores in-frame clones only, minus some. V and J calls plus clone size are reproduced from that table; the DNA served to infer D and trimming. The repertoire consists of more than 95,000 clones, with roughly 79% occurring once and the leading ten covering approximately 9%. Germline CDR1 is SGHDT and CDR2 is YYEEEE. The CDR3 runs 13 residues. V lost 2 bases to trimming and J lost 1 base, with 3 bases between them. The chain has TRBV5-6 and TRBJ2-2, with D uncertain. The clonotype was recovered from a woman aged 65 to 85 with acute or convalescent COVID-19. The sample consisted of peripheral blood. The CDR3 reads CASSFGNTGELFF. The CDR3 nucleotides are TGTGCCAGCAGCTTCGGGAACACCGGGGAGCTGTTTTTT.